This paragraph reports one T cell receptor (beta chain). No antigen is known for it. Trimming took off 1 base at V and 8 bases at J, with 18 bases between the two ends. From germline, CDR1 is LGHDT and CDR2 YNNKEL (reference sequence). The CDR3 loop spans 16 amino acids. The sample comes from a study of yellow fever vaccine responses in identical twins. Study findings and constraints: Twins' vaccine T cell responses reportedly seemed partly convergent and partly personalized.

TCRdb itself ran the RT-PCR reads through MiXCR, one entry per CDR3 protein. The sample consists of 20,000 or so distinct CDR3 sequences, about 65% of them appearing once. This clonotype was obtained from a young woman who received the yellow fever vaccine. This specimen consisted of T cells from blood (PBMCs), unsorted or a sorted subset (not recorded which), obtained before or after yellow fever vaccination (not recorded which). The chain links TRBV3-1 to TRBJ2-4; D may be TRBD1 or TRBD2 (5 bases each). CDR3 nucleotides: TGTGCCAGCAGCCAAGCGATATTAGGGGACGGGGACATTCAGTACTTC. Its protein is CASSQAILGDGDIQYF.